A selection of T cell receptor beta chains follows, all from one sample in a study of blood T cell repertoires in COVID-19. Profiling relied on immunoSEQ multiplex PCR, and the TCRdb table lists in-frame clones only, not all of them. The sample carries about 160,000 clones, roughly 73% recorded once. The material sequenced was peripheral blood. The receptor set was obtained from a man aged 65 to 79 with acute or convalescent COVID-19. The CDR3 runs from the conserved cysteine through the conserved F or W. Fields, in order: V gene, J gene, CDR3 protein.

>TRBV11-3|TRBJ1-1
CASSPWTGGVEANTEAFF
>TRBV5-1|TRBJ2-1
CASSLGGGLRTSYNEQFF
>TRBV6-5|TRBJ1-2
CASSLTLSDGYTF
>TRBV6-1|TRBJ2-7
CASSEATGGYSYEQYF
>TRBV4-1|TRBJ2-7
CASSQGPTYEQYF
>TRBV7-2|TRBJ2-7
CASSLSSYEQYF
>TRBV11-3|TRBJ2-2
CASSPMTGGEAGELFF
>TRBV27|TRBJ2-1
CASSAPTGHNEQFF
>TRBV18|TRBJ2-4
CASSRRTGGTKNIQYF
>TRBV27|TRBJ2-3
CASSGGSRSNTDTQYF
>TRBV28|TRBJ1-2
CASSLSFAANYGYTF
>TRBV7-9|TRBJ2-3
CASSLTSGFTDTQYF
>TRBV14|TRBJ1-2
CASSPTSGEYGYTF
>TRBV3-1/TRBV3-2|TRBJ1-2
CASSLGQGDYGYTF
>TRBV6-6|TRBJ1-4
CASRGHEGANEKLFF
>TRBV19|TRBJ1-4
CASSSGTGAGKLFF
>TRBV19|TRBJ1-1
CASSTTLMNTEAFF
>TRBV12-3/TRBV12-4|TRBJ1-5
CASRQGQDQPQHF
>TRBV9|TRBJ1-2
CASSEGQGNGYTF
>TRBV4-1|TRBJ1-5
CASSRTGTGNQPQHF
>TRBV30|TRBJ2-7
CAWSVGGRGREQYF
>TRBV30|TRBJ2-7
CAWSVFQGGVSEQYF
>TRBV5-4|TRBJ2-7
CASSPSGTGAYEQYF
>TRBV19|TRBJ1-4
CASSTTLDRTAPTNEKLFF
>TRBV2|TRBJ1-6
CASSKAGYNSPLHF
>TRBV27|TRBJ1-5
CASSLSPTGSGPQHF
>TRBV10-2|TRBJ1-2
CASSAGFGYTF
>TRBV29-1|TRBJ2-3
CSVHLLWQGGTDTQYF
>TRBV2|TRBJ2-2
CASMPASGRGGGQLFF
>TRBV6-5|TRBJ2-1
CASSLGSTESSEQFF
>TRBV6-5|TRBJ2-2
CASSYLSIDTGELFF
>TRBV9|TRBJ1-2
CASSVGETSYGYTF
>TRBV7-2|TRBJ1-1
CASSLARGVNTEAFF
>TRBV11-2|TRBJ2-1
CASSLGDSTYNEQFF
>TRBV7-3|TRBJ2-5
CASSLGGRSEETQYF
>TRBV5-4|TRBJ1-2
CASSWSANYGYTF
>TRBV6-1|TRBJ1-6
CASSEWAGYNSPLHF
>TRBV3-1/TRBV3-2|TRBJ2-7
CASSQKPGLANPVYEQYF
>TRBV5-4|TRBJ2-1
CASSLFLTGTLENEQFF
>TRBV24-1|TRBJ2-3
CATSDFSSGGDTQYF
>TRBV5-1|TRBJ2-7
CASSLTSGSFYEQYF
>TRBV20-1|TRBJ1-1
CSASIRIQNTEAFF
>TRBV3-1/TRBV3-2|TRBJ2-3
CASSPEGAGGPADTQYF
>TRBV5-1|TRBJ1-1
CASSLEGTATEAFF
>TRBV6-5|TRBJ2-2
CASSYLQNTGELFF
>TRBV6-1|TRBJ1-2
CASSEAGTGLGYTF
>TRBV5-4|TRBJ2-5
CASSSQGPETQYF
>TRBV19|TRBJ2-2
CASKDRGPRNTGELFF
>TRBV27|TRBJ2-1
CASSRGGSYNEQFF